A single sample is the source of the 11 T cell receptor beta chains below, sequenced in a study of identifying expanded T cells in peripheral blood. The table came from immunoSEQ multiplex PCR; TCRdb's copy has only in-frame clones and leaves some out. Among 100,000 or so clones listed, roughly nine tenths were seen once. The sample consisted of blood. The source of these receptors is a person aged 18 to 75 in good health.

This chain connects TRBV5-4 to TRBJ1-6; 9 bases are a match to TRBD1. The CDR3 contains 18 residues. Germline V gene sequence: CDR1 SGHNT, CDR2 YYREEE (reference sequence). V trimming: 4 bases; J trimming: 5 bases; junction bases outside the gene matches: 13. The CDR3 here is CASSRDRALLGHNSPLHF. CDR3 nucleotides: TGTGCCAGCAGCCGGGACAGGGCCCTCCTAGGGCATAATTCACCCCTCCACTTT.

CDR3 loop: CASSYRDRVWGRPLHF. CDR3 nucleotides: TGTGCCAGCAGTTACCGGGACAGGGTGTGGGGAAGACCCCTCCACTTT. The chain has TRBV28 and TRBJ1-6; 9 bases map to TRBD1. The V gene's germline CDR1 is MDHEN and CDR2 SYDVKM. Losses at the gene ends were 4 bases for V and 12 bases for J; bases not matched to a gene: 13. The CDR3 length is 16 residues.

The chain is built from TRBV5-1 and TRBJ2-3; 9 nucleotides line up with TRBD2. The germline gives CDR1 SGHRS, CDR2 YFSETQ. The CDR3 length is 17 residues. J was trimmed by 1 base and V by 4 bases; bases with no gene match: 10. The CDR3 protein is CASSQMGLAGGTDTQYF. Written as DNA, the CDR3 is TGCGCCAGCAGCCAAATGGGGTTAGCGGGGGGCACAGATACGCAGTATTTT.

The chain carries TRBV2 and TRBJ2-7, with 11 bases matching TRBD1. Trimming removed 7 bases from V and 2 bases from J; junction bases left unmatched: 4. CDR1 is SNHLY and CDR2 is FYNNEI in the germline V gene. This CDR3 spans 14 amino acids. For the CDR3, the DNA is TGTGCCAGCAAAGGACAGGGGGCACCCTACGAGCAGTACTTC. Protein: CASKGQGAPYEQYF.

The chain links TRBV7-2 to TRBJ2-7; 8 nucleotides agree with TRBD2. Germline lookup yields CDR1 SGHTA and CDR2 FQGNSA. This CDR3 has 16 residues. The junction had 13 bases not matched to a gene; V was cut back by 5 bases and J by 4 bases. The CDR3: CASSRRGASGFYEQYF. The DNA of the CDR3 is TGTGCCAGCAGCCGGCGCGGGGCTAGCGGGTTTTACGAGCAGTACTTC.

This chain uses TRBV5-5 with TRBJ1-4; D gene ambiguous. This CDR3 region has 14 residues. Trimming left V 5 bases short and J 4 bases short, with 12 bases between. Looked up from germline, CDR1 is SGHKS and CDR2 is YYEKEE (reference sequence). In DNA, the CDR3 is TGTGCCAGCAGGGAATTTGGGGTTAATGAAAAACTGTTTTTT. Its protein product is CASREFGVNEKLFF.

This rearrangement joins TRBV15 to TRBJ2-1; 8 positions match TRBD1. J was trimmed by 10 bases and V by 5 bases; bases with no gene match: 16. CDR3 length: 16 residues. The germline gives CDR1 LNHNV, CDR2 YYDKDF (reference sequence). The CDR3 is CATSQDRGRGPGEQFF. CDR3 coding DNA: TGTGCCACCAGCCAAGATAGGGGCAGGGGGCCGGGAGAGCAGTTCTTC.

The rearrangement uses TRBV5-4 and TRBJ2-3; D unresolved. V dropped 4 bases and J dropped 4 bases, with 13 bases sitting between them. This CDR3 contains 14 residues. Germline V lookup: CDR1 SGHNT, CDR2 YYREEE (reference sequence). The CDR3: CASSGRPSPDTQYF. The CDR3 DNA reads TGTGCCAGCAGCGGTCGACCCAGCCCAGATACGCAGTATTTT. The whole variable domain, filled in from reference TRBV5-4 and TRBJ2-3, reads ETGVTQSPTHLIKTRGQQVTLRCSSQSGHNTVSWYQQALGQGPQFIFQYYREEENGRGNFPPRFSGLQFPNYSSELNVNALELDDSALYLCASSGRPSPDTQYFGPGTRLTVL.

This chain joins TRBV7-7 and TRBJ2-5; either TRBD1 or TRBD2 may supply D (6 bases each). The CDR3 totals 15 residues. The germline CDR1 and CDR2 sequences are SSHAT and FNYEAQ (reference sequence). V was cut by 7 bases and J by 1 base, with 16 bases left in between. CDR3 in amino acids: CASTMTWGAQETQYF. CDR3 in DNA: TGTGCCAGCACCATGACTTGGGGGGCCCAAGAGACCCAGTACTTC.

CDR3 bases: TGTGCCAGCAGCTTAGATCGGGGGCGCTACGAGCAGTACTTC. It specifies CASSLDRGRYEQYF. This chain joins TRBV11-2 and TRBJ2-7; D is tentatively TRBD1 or TRBD2 (6 bases each). The germline V gene encodes CDR1 SGHAT and CDR2 FQNNGV. V was trimmed by 0 bases and J by 3 bases, leaving 9 bases between them. This CDR3 has 14 residues.

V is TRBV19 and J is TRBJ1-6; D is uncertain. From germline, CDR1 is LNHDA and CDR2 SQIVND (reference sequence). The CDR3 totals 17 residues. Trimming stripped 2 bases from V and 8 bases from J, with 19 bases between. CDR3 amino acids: CASSIFGYLFKDSPLHF. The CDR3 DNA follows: TGTGCCAGTAGTATATTCGGCTATCTTTTTAAGGATTCACCCCTCCACTTT.